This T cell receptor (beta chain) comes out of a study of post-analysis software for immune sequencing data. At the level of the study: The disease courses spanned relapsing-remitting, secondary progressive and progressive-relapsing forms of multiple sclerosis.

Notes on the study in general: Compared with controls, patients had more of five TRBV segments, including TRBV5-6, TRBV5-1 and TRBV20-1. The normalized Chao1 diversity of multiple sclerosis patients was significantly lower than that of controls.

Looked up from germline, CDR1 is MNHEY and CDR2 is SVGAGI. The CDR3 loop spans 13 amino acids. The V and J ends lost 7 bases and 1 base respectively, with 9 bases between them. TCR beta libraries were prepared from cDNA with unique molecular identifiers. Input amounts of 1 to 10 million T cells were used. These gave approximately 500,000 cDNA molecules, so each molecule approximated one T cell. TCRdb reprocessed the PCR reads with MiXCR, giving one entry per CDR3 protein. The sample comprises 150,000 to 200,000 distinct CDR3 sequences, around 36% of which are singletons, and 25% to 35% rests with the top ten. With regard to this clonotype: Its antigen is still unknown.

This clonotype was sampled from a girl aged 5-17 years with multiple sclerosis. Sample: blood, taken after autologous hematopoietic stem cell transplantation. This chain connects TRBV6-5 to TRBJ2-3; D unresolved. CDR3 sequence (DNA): TGTGCCAGCACTCCGTTCGGCACAGATACGCAGTATTTT. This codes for CASTPFGTDTQYF.